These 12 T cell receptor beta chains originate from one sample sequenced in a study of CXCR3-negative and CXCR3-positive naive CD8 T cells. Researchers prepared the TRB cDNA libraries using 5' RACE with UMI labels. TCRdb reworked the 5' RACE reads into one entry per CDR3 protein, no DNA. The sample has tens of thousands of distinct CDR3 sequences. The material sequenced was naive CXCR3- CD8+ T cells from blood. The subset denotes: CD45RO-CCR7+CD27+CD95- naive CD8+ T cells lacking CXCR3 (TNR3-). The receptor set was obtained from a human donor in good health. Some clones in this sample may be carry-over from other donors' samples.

CDR3 protein: CSVGGGRATEAFF. The chain has TRBV29-1 and TRBJ1-1. This CDR3 is built from 13 residues. Germline V gene lookup returns CDR1 SQVTM and CDR2 ANQGSEA.

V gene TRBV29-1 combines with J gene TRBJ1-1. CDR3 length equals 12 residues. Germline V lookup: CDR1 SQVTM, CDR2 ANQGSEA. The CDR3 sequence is CSVVEGNTEAFF.

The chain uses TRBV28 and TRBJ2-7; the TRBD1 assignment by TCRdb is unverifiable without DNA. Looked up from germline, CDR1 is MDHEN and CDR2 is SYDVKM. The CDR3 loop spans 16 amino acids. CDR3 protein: CASSLESGQGSYEQYF. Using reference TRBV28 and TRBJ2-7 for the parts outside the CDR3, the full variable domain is DVKVTQSSRYLVKRTGEKVFLECVQDMDHENMFWYRQDPGLGLRLIYFSYDVKMKEKGDIPEGYSVSREKKERFSLILESASTNQTSMYLCASSLESGQGSYEQYFGPGTRLTVT.

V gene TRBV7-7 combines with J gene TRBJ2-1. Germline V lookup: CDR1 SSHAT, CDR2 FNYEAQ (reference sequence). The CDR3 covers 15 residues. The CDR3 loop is CASSLAAGSWNEQFF.

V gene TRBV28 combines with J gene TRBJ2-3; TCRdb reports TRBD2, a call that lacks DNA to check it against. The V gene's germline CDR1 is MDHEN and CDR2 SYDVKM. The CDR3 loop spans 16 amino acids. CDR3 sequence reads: CASSLETSRITDTQYF. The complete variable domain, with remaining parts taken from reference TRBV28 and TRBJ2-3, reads DVKVTQSSRYLVKRTGEKVFLECVQDMDHENMFWYRQDPGLGLRLIYFSYDVKMKEKGDIPEGYSVSREKKERFSLILESASTNQTSMYLCASSLETSRITDTQYFGPGTRLTVL.

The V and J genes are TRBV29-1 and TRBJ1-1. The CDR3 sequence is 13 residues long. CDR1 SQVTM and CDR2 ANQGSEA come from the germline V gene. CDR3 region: CSVEVGLLTEAFF. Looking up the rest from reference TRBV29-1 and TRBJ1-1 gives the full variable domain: SAVISQKPSRDICQRGTSLTIQCQVDSQVTMMFWYRQQPGQSLTLIATANQGSEATYESGFVIDKFPISRPNLTFSTLTVSNMSPEDSSIYLCSVEVGLLTEAFFGQGTRLTVV.

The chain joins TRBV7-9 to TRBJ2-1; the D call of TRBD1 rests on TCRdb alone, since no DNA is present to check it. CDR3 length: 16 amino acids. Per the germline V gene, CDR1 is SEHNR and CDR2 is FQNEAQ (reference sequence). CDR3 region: CASSPTPAGIYNEQFF.

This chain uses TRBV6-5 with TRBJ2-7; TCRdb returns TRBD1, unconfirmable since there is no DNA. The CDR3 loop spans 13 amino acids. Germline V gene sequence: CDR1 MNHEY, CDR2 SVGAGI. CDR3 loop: CASSPRESYEQYF.

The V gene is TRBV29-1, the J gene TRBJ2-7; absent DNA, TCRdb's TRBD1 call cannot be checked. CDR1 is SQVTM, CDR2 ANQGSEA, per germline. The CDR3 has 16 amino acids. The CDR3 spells CSVDTSGQGITYEQYF.

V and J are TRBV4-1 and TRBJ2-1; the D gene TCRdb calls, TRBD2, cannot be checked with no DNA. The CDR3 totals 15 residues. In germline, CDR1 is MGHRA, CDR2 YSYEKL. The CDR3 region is CASSQGPGLDNEQFF.

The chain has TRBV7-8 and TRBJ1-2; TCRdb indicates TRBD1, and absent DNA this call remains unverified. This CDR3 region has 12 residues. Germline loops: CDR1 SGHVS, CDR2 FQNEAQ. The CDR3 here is CASSGWGHGYTF.

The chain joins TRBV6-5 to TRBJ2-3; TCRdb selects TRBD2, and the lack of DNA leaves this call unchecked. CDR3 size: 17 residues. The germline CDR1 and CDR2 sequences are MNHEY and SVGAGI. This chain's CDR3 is CASSYNLAGGSTDTQYF.